The present T cell receptor (beta chain) was sequenced within a study of cytomegalovirus exposure and HLA in healthy donors. After removal of 2 bases from V and 8 bases from J, the junction contained 20 bases not matched to a gene. Per germline, CDR1 SGHTA and CDR2 FQGNSA. This CDR3 has 19 residues. In the PCR, 60 Vbeta and 13 Jbeta primers were used. Using immunoSEQ multiplex PCR, the repertoire was profiled, and TCRdb retains in-frame clones only, with some absent. The profile shows about 160,000 clones, over 65% of them singletons. Whole-study results and caveats: V- and J-gene trimming in TCR beta was tied to a missense DCLRE1C variant by an analysis performed later.

A word on this clone: Its target is not known.

Sequencing input: PBMCs. The receptor was isolated from a woman between 40 and 50 years old in good health and CMV-seronegative. This rearrangement joins TRBV7-2 to TRBJ2-1, with TRBD2 matching over 8 bases. The CDR3: CASSLFETSGGGIQDEQFF. In nucleotides, the CDR3 is TGTGCCAGCAGCTTATTCGAAACCTCGGGCGGGGGGATACAAGATGAGCAGTTCTTC.